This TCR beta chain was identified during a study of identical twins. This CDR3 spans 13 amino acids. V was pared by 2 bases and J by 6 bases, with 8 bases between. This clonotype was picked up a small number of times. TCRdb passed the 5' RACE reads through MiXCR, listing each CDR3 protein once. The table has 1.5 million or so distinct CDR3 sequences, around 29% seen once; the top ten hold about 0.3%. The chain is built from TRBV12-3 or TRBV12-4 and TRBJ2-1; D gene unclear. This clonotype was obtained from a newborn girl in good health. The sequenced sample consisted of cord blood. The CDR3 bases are TGTGCCAGCAGTTTACTCCGACTCAATGAGCAGTTCTTC. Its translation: CASSLLRLNEQFF.